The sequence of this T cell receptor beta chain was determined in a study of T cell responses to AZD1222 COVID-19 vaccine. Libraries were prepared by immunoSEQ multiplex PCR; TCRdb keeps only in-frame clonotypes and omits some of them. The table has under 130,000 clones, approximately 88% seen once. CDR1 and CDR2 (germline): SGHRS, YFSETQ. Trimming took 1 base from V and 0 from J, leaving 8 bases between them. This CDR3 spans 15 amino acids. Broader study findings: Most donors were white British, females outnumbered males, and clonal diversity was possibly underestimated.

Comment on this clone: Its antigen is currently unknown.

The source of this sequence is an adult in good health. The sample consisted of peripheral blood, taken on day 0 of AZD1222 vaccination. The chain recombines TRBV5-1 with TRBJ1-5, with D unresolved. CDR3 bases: TGCGCCAGCAGCTTGAACGATTATAGCAATCAGCCCCAGCATTTT. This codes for CASSLNDYSNQPQHF.